The following is a TCR beta chain sequence with its context. Its target is not known. The sample comes from a study of cytomegalovirus exposure and HLA in healthy donors. Study findings and constraints: The dataset shows that most TCR sequences were rare, while some public TCRs occurred in many donors.

Primers for the PCR totalled 60 Vbeta and 13 Jbeta. Profiling relied on immunoSEQ multiplex PCR, and the TCRdb table lists in-frame clones only, not all of them. The sample holds about 150,000 clones, roughly 66% seen once. With 8 bases clipped from V and 1 base from J, the junction kept 2 bases outside the gene matches. CDR1 is LNHDA and CDR2 is SQIVND in the germline V gene (reference sequence). This CDR3 is built from 12 residues. The TCR comes from a woman aged 18-29 years in good health and CMV-seronegative. This chain joins TRBV19 and TRBJ2-7; 7 nucleotides align to TRBD1. Sequencing input: PBMCs. The CDR3 reads CASRDRSYEQYF. The CDR3 coding sequence is TGTGCCAGTCGGGACAGATCCTACGAGCAGTACTTC. Drawing the rest from reference TRBV19 and TRBJ2-7, the complete variable domain is DGGITQSPKYLFRKEGQNVTLSCEQNLNHDAMYWYRQDPGQGLRLIYYSQIVNDFQKGDIAEGYSVSREKKESFPLTVTSAQKNPTAFYLCASRDRSYEQYFGPGTRLTVT.